This T cell receptor (beta chain) stems from a study of CD8 T cells in Susac syndrome. General study findings and limits: Within Susac syndrome CD4+ T cell repertoires, clonal expansion was not evident.

On this clonotype itself: Antigen specificity is unknown.

In blood CD8+ and CD4+ T cells, TCR beta underwent sequencing. The CD8+ and CD4+ T cells were isolated magnetically using a negative isolation approach, whereas the TEMRA cells were enriched by FACS. It was with random hexamers that roughly 0.45 to 1 ug RNA was reverse transcribed. Coverage of TCR beta CDR3 amplification by immunoSEQ multiplex PCR extended to 54 Vbeta and 13 Jbeta. Using its own MiXCR run on the immunoSEQ multiplex PCR reads, TCRdb lists one record per CDR3 protein. Among 150,000 to 190,000 distinct CDR3 sequences listed, around 96% were seen once. This CDR3 region has 13 residues. Trimming left V 3 bases short and J 1 base short, with 9 bases between. Germline CDR1 is SQVTM and CDR2 is ANQGSEA.

The TCR sequence derives from a human donor with Susac syndrome. The J gene is TRBJ2-5, the V gene TRBV29-1, with D hard to call. Sample: CD4+ T cells from PBMCs. CDR3 loop: CSVDQKIQETQYF. The CDR3 DNA reads TGCAGCGTTGATCAGAAGATCCAAGAGACCCAGTACTTC.